This T cell receptor (beta chain) came from a study of a mutant IDH1 vaccine in newly diagnosed glioma. Looking at the study overall: Patients received vaccination from 4-6 weeks after radiotherapy alone, or with temozolomide cycles.

Germline values: CDR1 SGHDT, CDR2 YYEEEE. The CDR3 runs to 18 residues. V was clipped by 4 bases and J by 0 bases, with 20 bases between them. Generated by immunoSEQ multiplex PCR, the TCRdb table keeps only in-frame clones and is missing some. Of fewer than 55,000 clones in the sample, less than 70% were seen once. Time point defined: week 47, end of study. Doses consisted of 300 ug of mutant IDH1 20-mer peptide each, paired with topical imiquimod. Comments on this clone: Its cognate antigen is unknown.

This sequence was found in a man aged 40-55 years with glioma. Some clones in this sample may be carry-over from other donors' samples. The source was peripheral blood mononuclear cells (PBMCs), collected from a glioma patient whose treatment included an IDH1 peptide vaccine. The chain recombines TRBV5-6 with TRBJ1-3, with D possibly TRBD1 on 5 matching bases. The CDR3 loop is CASSPDPAGGSSGNTIYF. CDR3 in DNA: TGTGCCAGCAGCCCGGACCCTGCGGGGGGGAGCTCTGGAAACACCATATATTTT.